Shown below are 15 T cell receptor beta chains from a single sample sequenced in a study of blood T cells in healthy people across ages. A second roughly 7 to 12 cycle PCR used barcoded and J-beta primers. TCRdb redid the calling of the 5' RACE reads with MiXCR, one entry per CDR3 protein. The sample gives about 1.6 million distinct CDR3 sequences, 30% to 40% of which show up once; over 9% is in the top ten. The sample comprised blood. The receptors here all came from a woman between 25 and 40 years old in good health.

The chain couples TRBV7-2 to TRBJ2-7, with 13 bases that match TRBD2. Germline V gene data show CDR1 as SGHTA and CDR2 as FQGNSA. This CDR3 comprises 19 residues. V was clipped by 5 bases and J by 4 bases; unmatched bases: 17. The CDR3 protein is CASSHPRTSGSIKGYEQYF. CDR3 DNA: TGTGCCAGCAGCCATCCCAGGACTAGCGGGAGTATTAAAGGGTACGAGCAGTACTTC. The full variable domain, with the rest looked up from reference TRBV7-2 and TRBJ2-7, is GAGVSQSPSNKVTEKGKDVELRCDPISGHTALYWYRQSLGQGLEFLIYFQGNSAPDKSGLPSDRFSAERTGGSVSTLTIQRTQQEDSAVYLCASSHPRTSGSIKGYEQYFGPGTRLTVT.

This clonotype showed up just a few times. V is TRBV5-1 and J is TRBJ2-1; D is possibly TRBD2 (5 bases). The CDR3 sequence is 13 residues long. CDR1 and CDR2 (germline): SGHRS, YFSETQ. The V end was cut by 0 bases, the J end by 9 bases, with 10 bases between. This chain's CDR3 is CASSLGLEGEQFF. The CDR3, as DNA: TGCGCCAGCAGCTTGGGGCTTGAGGGTGAGCAGTTCTTC. Complete variable domain (other parts from reference TRBV5-1 and TRBJ2-1): KAGVTQTPRYLIKTRGQQVTLSCSPISGHRSVSWYQQTPGQGLQFLFEYFSETQRNKGNFPGRFSGRQFSNSRSEMNVSTLELGDSALYLCASSLGLEGEQFFGPGTRLTVL.

This clonotype has only a few counts. The chain employs TRBV20-1 and TRBJ2-3; 9 bases align to TRBD1. V lost 7 bases to trimming and J lost 6 bases; unmatched junction nucleotides: 17. There are 16 residues in the CDR3. The germline CDR1 and CDR2 sequences are DFQATT and SNEGSKA (reference sequence). CDR3 nucleotides: TGCAGTGTCTCCGCCTTACCGGGACAGGGACCGGATACGCAGTATTTT. It translates to CSVSALPGQGPDTQYF.

A remark on this clonotype: This sequence may be a read error, since a much larger clone differs from it by one base. This chain connects TRBV29-1 to TRBJ2-1; 9 bases match TRBD2. There are 13 residues in the CDR3. Germline assignment: CDR1 SQVTM and CDR2 ANQGSEA. The DNA of the CDR3 is TGCAGTGGGCGGGGTAGCGGGAGTGAAGAGCAGTTCTTC. Protein: CSGRGSGSEEQFF.

CDR3 amino acids: CASSHHSVNTEAFF. The CDR3 DNA sequence: TGTGCCAGCAGCCACCACTCAGTGAACACTGAAGCTTTCTTT. The V and J genes are TRBV14 and TRBJ1-1; D gene unclear. V was shortened by 3 bases and J by 0 bases, with 8 bases between the two germline ends. Germline CDR1 and CDR2: SGHDN and FVKESK. CDR3 length: 14 amino acids.

For this clonotype: This may be a read error, as it is one base from a much larger clone. This chain links TRBV29-1 with TRBJ2-7; D perhaps matches TRBD2 (5 bases). Looked up from germline, CDR1 is SQVTM and CDR2 is ANQGSEA. This CDR3 contains 11 residues. V was trimmed by 7 bases and J by 6 bases, leaving 13 bases between them. CDR3 protein: CSATEGSEQYF. The CDR3 region has the DNA TGCAGCGCTACCGAGGGCAGCGAGCAGTACTTC.

The rearrangement joins TRBV12-3 or TRBV12-4 to TRBJ2-3, with a tentative D call TRBD2 (6 bases). V was shortened by 4 bases and J by 4 bases, with 15 bases between the two germline ends. CDR3 length: 15 residues. DNA for the CDR3: TGTGCCAGCAGTTATAATAACCAGCGGGCAGATACGCAGTATTTT. Translation gives CASSYNNQRADTQYF.

As to this clonotype: One end of the junction is discordant with germline, which a read error may explain. This sequence joins TRBV18 and TRBJ2-1; D may match TRBD1 or TRBD2 (5 bases each). Per germline, CDR1 KGHSH and CDR2 LQKENI. This CDR3 has 16 residues. The CDR3, as DNA: TGTGCTAGCTCACCAACAATAAGTGGGGGTGAGGCTGAGCAGTTCTTC. This encodes CASSPTISGGEAEQFF.

Note on this clonotype: Its ends do not fully match the called genes, so a read error is possible. This rearrangement joins TRBV27 to TRBJ2-3; D might be TRBD1 (5 bases). The length of the CDR3 is 16 residues. Germline lookup yields CDR1 MNHEY and CDR2 SMNVEV (reference sequence). The CDR3 nucleotides are TGTGCCAGCAGTTTAAACTGGCGGCCAAGCACAGGTACGCAGTATTTT. Protein sequence: CASSLNWRPSTGTQYF.

The rearrangement joins TRBV25-1 to TRBJ2-5; perhaps TRBD2 as D (5 bases). Germline CDR1 reads MGHDK; CDR2 reads SYGVNS. V was cut by 3 bases and J by 7 bases, with 27 bases left in between. The CDR3 has 18 residues. In DNA form, the CDR3 reads TGTGCCAGCAGTGATAGGAGCGGAAGGGAAAATTTTTTAAGGACCCAGTACTTC. Protein: CASSDRSGRENFLRTQYF.

The sample holds a few counts of this clonotype. The J gene is TRBJ2-7, the V gene TRBV20-1, with 9 bases matching TRBD2. V was clipped by 1 base and J by 4 bases; unmatched bases: 8. The germline V gene encodes CDR1 DFQATT and CDR2 SNEGSKA (reference sequence). The CDR3 is 15 amino acids. CDR3: CSARAIAGVNYEQYF. The CDR3 DNA follows: TGCAGTGCTAGAGCCATAGCGGGAGTTAATTACGAGCAGTACTTC.

This clonotype was detected only a few times. The V and J genes are TRBV20-1 and TRBJ1-6, with D perhaps matching TRBD1 (5 bases). The CDR3 consists of 16 residues. Trimming left V 7 bases short and J 6 bases short, with 22 bases between. Germline V CDR1 and CDR2: DFQATT, SNEGSKA (reference sequence). The CDR3 loop reads CSVRDFPSGGNSPLHF. DNA of the CDR3: TGCAGTGTTCGGGACTTTCCCTCAGGTGGTAATTCACCCCTCCACTTT.

The chain employs TRBV7-3 and TRBJ2-1, with D perhaps matching TRBD1 or TRBD2 (5 bases each). CDR1 and CDR2 (germline): SGHTA, FQGTGA. This CDR3 has 16 residues. With 3 bases removed from V and 0 bases from J, the gap between germline ends came to 12 bases. The CDR3, as DNA: TGTGCCAGCAGCTTTCTCCCAGGGAGCTCCTACAATGAGCAGTTCTTC. Its protein product is CASSFLPGSSYNEQFF.

Written as DNA, the CDR3 is TGCAGTGCTAGAGAAAGGGTCGAGCAGTACTTC. Encoded protein: CSARERVEQYF. The rearrangement joins TRBV20-1 to TRBJ2-7; the D is unclear. CDR1 and CDR2 from the germline V gene are DFQATT and SNEGSKA (reference sequence). The length of the CDR3 is 11 residues. Deletions cut 0 bases from V and 6 bases from J, with 6 bases between.

About this clonotype: At one of its ends the junction is not consistent with the germline gene, which may arise from a read error. The J gene is TRBJ1-2, the V gene TRBV20-1; 9 bases are a match to TRBD1. The germline gives CDR1 DFQATT, CDR2 SNEGSKA (reference sequence). The CDR3 runs 16 residues. DNA of the CDR3: TGCAGTGCTAGAGAGGGACAGGGACTATTTGCGCATGGCTGCACCTTC. Amino acids: CSAREGQGLFAHGCTF.